The present T cell receptor (beta chain) was sequenced within a study of cytomegalovirus exposure and HLA in healthy donors. Study at large: Counted in an early data release were tens of millions of unique TCRs from HLA-typed donors. Whole-study findings and limits: Accurate HLA-A and HLA-B prediction from TCR beta sequences was reported for most subjects. Rare sequences made up most TCRs, while some public TCRs were found in many donors. A later analysis linked a missense DCLRE1C variant to TCR beta V- and J-gene trimming.

From germline, CDR1 is MNHEY and CDR2 SVGAGI. This CDR3 is built from 13 residues. The V gene lost 2 bases and the J gene lost 5 bases, with 7 bases spanning the gap. Of note for this clone: The antigen is unknown.

The PCR made use of 60 Vbeta and 13 Jbeta primers. Produced via immunoSEQ multiplex PCR; TCRdb's table is partial and in-frame only. The data contain tens of thousands of clones, around 70% of them singletons. The TCR sequence derives from a woman between 50 and 59 years old in good health and CMV-seronegative. This sequence joins TRBV6-5 and TRBJ1-5; D remains ambiguous. Sequenced material: PBMCs. The CDR3, as DNA: TGTGCCAGCAGTTACGTCGGGGATCAGCCCCAGCATTTT. As protein: CASSYVGDQPQHF.